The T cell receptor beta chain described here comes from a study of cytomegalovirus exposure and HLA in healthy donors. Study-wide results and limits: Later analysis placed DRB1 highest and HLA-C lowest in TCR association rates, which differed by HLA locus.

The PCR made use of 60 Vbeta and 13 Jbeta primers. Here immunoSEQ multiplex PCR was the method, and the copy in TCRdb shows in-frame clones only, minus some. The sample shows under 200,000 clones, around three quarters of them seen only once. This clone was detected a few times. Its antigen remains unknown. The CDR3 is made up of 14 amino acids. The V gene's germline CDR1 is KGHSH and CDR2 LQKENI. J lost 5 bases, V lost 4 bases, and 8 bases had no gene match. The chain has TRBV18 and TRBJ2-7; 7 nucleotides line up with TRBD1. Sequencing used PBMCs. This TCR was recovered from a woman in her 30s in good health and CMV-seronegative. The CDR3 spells CASSLSQGENEQYF. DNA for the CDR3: TGTGCCAGCTCACTGTCCCAGGGGGAAAACGAGCAGTACTTC.